The entry that follows covers one TCR beta chain sequence. The antigen remains undetermined. This sample is part of a study of T-cell memory formation after mild COVID-19. Background on the study: Largely donor-specific TCR clusters were found.

General study points: Pre-infection memory harbored some responding clones, suggesting cross-reactive memory joined. Second-wave clones reaching peak frequency on day 37 lacked confirmed SARS-CoV-2 specificity.

This CDR3 contains 15 residues. Germline-derived CDR1 and CDR2 are SGHNT and YYREEE (reference sequence). V shed 4 bases and J 5 bases; nucleotides not matched to a gene: 7. TCRdb re-called the 5' RACE reads through MiXCR, storing one row per CDR3 protein. The data show approximately 350,000 distinct CDR3 sequences, roughly 13% seen once. Input material: PBMCs or a T cell subset sorted from them (not recorded which). The J gene is TRBJ2-1, the V gene TRBV5-4; 9 bases line up with TRBD2. The receptor comes from a man aged 18 to 35 who had mild COVID-19 (a few samples of this study predate the infection). Cell type and time point are not known. The CDR3 bases are TGTGCCAGCAGCCCGGGGACTAGCAGAGACAATGAGCAGTTCTTC. It translates to CASSPGTSRDNEQFF.